A selection of T cell receptor beta chains follows, all from one sample in a study of glioma-infiltrating T cells after dendritic cell vaccination. Libraries were prepared by immunoSEQ multiplex PCR; TCRdb keeps only in-frame clonotypes and omits some of them. The sample yields around 97,000 clones, roughly 79% seen once. The source was blood, collected before dendritic cell vaccination. All receptors come from a human donor with glioblastoma. Each CDR3 is given with its conserved first and last residue. The order of the fields is V gene, D gene, clone size, J gene, CDR3 protein, CDR3 DNA. D genes are given only for firm matches. Size values are once, few and many counts, or a class for expanded clones, and some rows have none.

v_gene: TRBV5-1
d_gene: TRBD1
abundance: .
j_gene: TRBJ1-4
CDR3aa: CASSLRTGGNEKLFF
CDR3nt: TGCGCCAGCAGCCTGAGGACAGGGGGCAATGAAAAACTGTTTTTT

v_gene: TRBV2
d_gene: TRBD1
abundance: .
j_gene: TRBJ2-7
CDR3aa: CASLDRTYEQYF
CDR3nt: TGTGCCAGCCTGGACAGGACCTACGAGCAGTACTTC

v_gene: TRBV18
d_gene: TRBD1
abundance: .
j_gene: TRBJ2-7
CDR3aa: CASSPWDRAYEQYF
CDR3nt: TGTGCCAGCTCACCCTGGGACAGGGCCTACGAGCAGTACTTC

v_gene: TRBV9
d_gene: TRBD1
abundance: .
j_gene: TRBJ2-1
CDR3aa: CASSVDGTGLNEQFF
CDR3nt: TGTGCCAGCAGCGTAGATGGGACAGGGCTCAATGAGCAGTTCTTC

v_gene: TRBV6-5
d_gene: .
abundance: .
j_gene: TRBJ2-1
CDR3aa: CASSYGGANEQFF
CDR3nt: TGTGCCAGCAGTTACGGGGGGGCAAATGAGCAGTTCTTC

v_gene: TRBV19
d_gene: .
abundance: .
j_gene: TRBJ1-1
CDR3aa: CASSWDIEAFF
CDR3nt: TGTGCCAGTAGTTGGGACATAGAAGCTTTCTTT

v_gene: TRBV5-4
d_gene: .
abundance: few
j_gene: TRBJ2-1
CDR3aa: CASAKPGEQSYNEQFF
CDR3nt: TGTGCCAGCGCAAAGCCCGGGGAGCAGTCCTACAATGAGCAGTTCTTC

v_gene: TRBV4-2
d_gene: .
abundance: few
j_gene: TRBJ2-7
CDR3aa: CASSRVPSTLNYEQYF
CDR3nt: TGTGCCAGCAGCCGAGTGCCTAGTACCCTAAACTACGAGCAGTACTTC

v_gene: TRBV5-1
d_gene: .
abundance: once
j_gene: TRBJ1-1
CDR3aa: CASSYATGNTEAFF
CDR3nt: TGCGCCAGCAGCTATGCGACGGGAAACACTGAAGCTTTCTTT

v_gene: TRBV29-1
d_gene: TRBD1
abundance: .
j_gene: TRBJ1-2
CDR3aa: CSVEDRVAYGYTF
CDR3nt: TGCAGCGTCGAGGACAGGGTGGCCTATGGCTACACCTTC

v_gene: TRBV19
d_gene: .
abundance: .
j_gene: TRBJ1-4
CDR3aa: CASRRGLWGGANEKLFF
CDR3nt: TGTGCCAGTAGACGGGGACTGTGGGGGGGGGCTAATGAAAAACTGTTTTTT

v_gene: TRBV4-1
d_gene: .
abundance: .
j_gene: TRBJ1-5
CDR3aa: CASSQDGGGNQPQHF
CDR3nt: TGCGCCAGCAGCCAAGACGGGGGGGGGAATCAGCCCCAGCATTTT

v_gene: TRBV4-3
d_gene: .
abundance: .
j_gene: TRBJ1-2
CDR3aa: CASSQDTGYGYTF
CDR3nt: TGCGCCAGCAGCCAGGACACAGGATATGGCTACACCTTC

v_gene: TRBV9
d_gene: TRBD1
abundance: .
j_gene: TRBJ1-2
CDR3aa: CASSPSTGGEIYGYTF
CDR3nt: TGTGCCAGCAGCCCATCGACAGGGGGAGAGATCTATGGCTACACCTTC

v_gene: TRBV7-2
d_gene: .
abundance: .
j_gene: TRBJ1-2
CDR3aa: CASSLASGGYGYTF
CDR3nt: TGTGCCAGCAGCTTAGCGTCGGGGGGCTATGGCTACACCTTC

v_gene: TRBV9
d_gene: TRBD2
abundance: .
j_gene: TRBJ2-5
CDR3aa: CASNRAGGYQETQYF
CDR3nt: TGTGCCAGCAACAGAGCGGGGGGGTACCAAGAGACCCAGTACTTC

v_gene: TRBV19
d_gene: .
abundance: .
j_gene: TRBJ2-5
CDR3aa: CASSIRDTSQETQYF
CDR3nt: TGTGCCAGTAGTATAAGGGACACGAGCCAAGAGACCCAGTACTTC

v_gene: TRBV18
d_gene: TRBD1
abundance: .
j_gene: TRBJ2-2
CDR3aa: CASSPLLDRGILTGELFF
CDR3nt: TGTGCCAGCTCACCACTCCTGGACAGGGGTATACTGACCGGGGAGCTGTTTTTT

v_gene: TRBV11-2
d_gene: .
abundance: .
j_gene: TRBJ1-2
CDR3aa: CASSLKGWTVGYTF
CDR3nt: TGTGCCAGCAGCCTGAAGGGGTGGACAGTTGGCTACACCTTC

v_gene: TRBV19
d_gene: .
abundance: few
j_gene: TRBJ1-2
CDR3aa: CASSGGWGYTF
CDR3nt: TGTGCCAGTAGTGGGGGCTGGGGCTACACCTTC

v_gene: TRBV5-1
d_gene: TRBD1
abundance: .
j_gene: TRBJ2-7
CDR3aa: CASSATGTGPYEQYF
CDR3nt: TGCGCCAGCAGCGCTACCGGGACAGGGCCCTACGAGCAGTACTTC

v_gene: TRBV6-1
d_gene: TRBD1
abundance: .
j_gene: TRBJ2-1
CDR3aa: CASSDYRGDEQFF
CDR3nt: TGTGCCAGCAGTGACTACAGGGGAGACGAGCAGTTCTTC

v_gene: TRBV11-2
d_gene: .
abundance: .
j_gene: TRBJ1-6
CDR3aa: CASSFTGSSYNSPLHF
CDR3nt: TGTGCCAGCAGCTTTACCGGGAGCTCCTATAATTCACCCCTCCACTTT

v_gene: TRBV2
d_gene: .
abundance: .
j_gene: TRBJ1-3
CDR3aa: CASSPGERNTIYF
CDR3nt: TGTGCCAGCAGTCCAGGGGAGCGGAACACCATATATTTT

v_gene: TRBV5-5
d_gene: .
abundance: .
j_gene: TRBJ1-1
CDR3aa: CASSLGAGSGTEAFF
CDR3nt: TGTGCCAGCAGCTTGGGTGCAGGGTCGGGCACTGAAGCTTTCTTT

v_gene: TRBV7-2
d_gene: .
abundance: .
j_gene: TRBJ1-2
CDR3aa: CASSLTVSGNGYTF
CDR3nt: TGTGCCAGCAGCTTAACGGTTTCGGGGAATGGCTACACCTTC

v_gene: TRBV4-1
d_gene: .
abundance: few
j_gene: TRBJ1-1
CDR3aa: CASSQVGGMVTEAFF
CDR3nt: TGCGCCAGCAGCCAAGTGGGGGGTATGGTCACTGAAGCTTTCTTT

v_gene: TRBV2
d_gene: TRBD2
abundance: .
j_gene: TRBJ2-3
CDR3aa: CASSESGGGTDTQYF
CDR3nt: TGTGCCAGCAGTGAATCGGGGGGGGGCACAGATACGCAGTATTTT

v_gene: TRBV4-1
d_gene: TRBD1
abundance: .
j_gene: TRBJ2-7
CDR3aa: CASSQTGGTGLEGEQYF
CDR3nt: TGCGCCAGCAGCCAAACAGGGGGAACAGGCCTTGAGGGCGAGCAGTACTTC

v_gene: TRBV5-1
d_gene: TRBD2
abundance: .
j_gene: TRBJ2-3
CDR3aa: CASSDVPGLSTDTQYF
CDR3nt: TGCGCCAGCAGTGATGTGCCGGGACTAAGCACAGATACGCAGTATTTT

v_gene: TRBV6-5
d_gene: TRBD1
abundance: .
j_gene: TRBJ1-1
CDR3aa: CASSWTDRRLYEAFF
CDR3nt: TGTGCCAGCAGTTGGACGGACAGGCGCCTTTATGAAGCTTTCTTT

v_gene: TRBV9
d_gene: .
abundance: .
j_gene: TRBJ2-3
CDR3aa: CASSVGPNTDTQYF
CDR3nt: TGTGCCAGCAGCGTGGGCCCGAACACAGATACGCAGTATTTT

v_gene: TRBV10-3
d_gene: TRBD2
abundance: .
j_gene: TRBJ2-5
CDR3aa: CAISPPGGSGETQYF
CDR3nt: TGTGCCATCAGCCCGCCGGGGGGTTCGGGGGAGACCCAGTACTTC

v_gene: TRBV6-6
d_gene: TRBD2
abundance: .
j_gene: TRBJ2-3
CDR3aa: CASSYLLAGETDTQYF
CDR3nt: TGTGCCAGCAGTTACCTCCTAGCGGGGGAGACAGATACGCAGTATTTT

v_gene: TRBV4-1
d_gene: .
abundance: .
j_gene: TRBJ2-5
CDR3aa: CASSLSGGSGETQYF
CDR3nt: TGCGCCAGCAGCCTCTCGGGCGGCTCGGGGGAGACCCAGTACTTC

v_gene: TRBV12-2
d_gene: .
abundance: .
j_gene: TRBJ2-7
CDR3aa: CASRPPSFRGDSYEQYF
CDR3nt: TGTGCAAGTCGCCCTCCCTCTTTTCGGGGGGACTCCTACGAGCAGTACTTC

v_gene: TRBV4-3
d_gene: .
abundance: .
j_gene: TRBJ1-2
CDR3aa: CASSQDRAGSYGYTF
CDR3nt: TGCGCCAGCAGCCAAGATCGGGCAGGGTCGTATGGCTACACCTTC

v_gene: TRBV5-6
d_gene: .
abundance: .
j_gene: TRBJ2-5
CDR3aa: CASSLLLVVGGLETQYF
CDR3nt: TGTGCCAGCAGCTTGTTGTTGGTCGTGGGGGGACTAGAGACCCAGTACTTC

v_gene: TRBV7-8
d_gene: .
abundance: .
j_gene: TRBJ2-4
CDR3aa: CASSLVAEGIQYF
CDR3nt: TGTGCCAGCAGCTTAGTAGCAGAAGGAATTCAGTACTTC

v_gene: TRBV7-9
d_gene: .
abundance: .
j_gene: TRBJ1-4
CDR3aa: CASSLSDEKLFF
CDR3nt: TGTGCCAGCAGCTTATCGGATGAAAAACTGTTTTTT

v_gene: TRBV5-1
d_gene: .
abundance: .
j_gene: TRBJ1-4
CDR3aa: CASSPHRVVDGGYATNEKLFF
CDR3nt: TGCGCCAGCAGCCCCCACCGGGTTGTCGACGGAGGATATGCAACTAATGAAAAACTGTTTTTT

v_gene: TRBV5-1
d_gene: .
abundance: .
j_gene: TRBJ1-2
CDR3aa: CASSLAIGGYTF
CDR3nt: TGCGCCAGCAGCTTGGCTATTGGTGGCTACACCTTC

v_gene: TRBV27
d_gene: TRBD2
abundance: .
j_gene: TRBJ2-1
CDR3aa: CASQAMQSSGDHSYNEQFF
CDR3nt: TGTGCCAGCCAGGCCATGCAGTCCAGCGGGGACCACTCCTACAATGAGCAGTTCTTC

v_gene: TRBV5-4
d_gene: TRBD1
abundance: .
j_gene: TRBJ2-1
CDR3aa: CASSFRDREYNEQFF
CDR3nt: TGTGCCAGCAGCTTCCGGGACAGGGAGTACAATGAGCAGTTCTTC

v_gene: TRBV25-1
d_gene: .
abundance: .
j_gene: TRBJ2-2
CDR3aa: CASRGGAVTGELFF
CDR3nt: TGTGCCAGCAGAGGGGGGGCGGTCACCGGGGAGCTGTTTTTT

v_gene: TRBV2
d_gene: .
abundance: .
j_gene: TRBJ1-1
CDR3aa: CASTRLSTEAFF
CDR3nt: TGTGCCAGCACTCGTCTGAGCACTGAAGCTTTCTTT

v_gene: TRBV2
d_gene: .
abundance: .
j_gene: TRBJ1-4
CDR3aa: CASSAERATNEKLFF
CDR3nt: TGTGCCAGCAGTGCCGAGAGGGCCACTAATGAAAAACTGTTTTTT

v_gene: TRBV2
d_gene: TRBD1
abundance: once
j_gene: TRBJ2-2
CDR3aa: CASQPQGANTGELFF
CDR3nt: TGTGCCAGCCAGCCCCAGGGGGCTAACACCGGGGAGCTGTTTTTT

v_gene: TRBV15
d_gene: .
abundance: .
j_gene: TRBJ2-3
CDR3aa: CATSRYTVQQGSGADTQYF
CDR3nt: TGTGCCACCAGCAGGTACACGGTGCAACAGGGATCAGGCGCAGATACGCAGTATTTT

v_gene: TRBV6-6
d_gene: TRBD1
abundance: .
j_gene: TRBJ1-2
CDR3aa: CASSQDRANYGYTF
CDR3nt: TGTGCCAGCAGCCAAGACAGGGCTAACTATGGCTACACCTTC

v_gene: TRBV4-3
d_gene: .
abundance: .
j_gene: TRBJ2-7
CDR3aa: CASSQERQISYEQYF
CDR3nt: TGCGCCAGCAGCCAAGAGCGGCAAATCTCCTACGAGCAGTACTTC

v_gene: TRBV5-4
d_gene: .
abundance: .
j_gene: TRBJ2-1
CDR3aa: CASSLDQNLQFF
CDR3nt: TGTGCCAGCAGCTTGGATCAAAATCTACAGTTCTTC

v_gene: TRBV7-9
d_gene: .
abundance: .
j_gene: TRBJ2-3
CDR3aa: CASSPPGTQYF
CDR3nt: TGTGCCAGCAGCCCCCCAGGTACGCAGTATTTT

v_gene: TRBV4-1
d_gene: TRBD1
abundance: once
j_gene: TRBJ2-1
CDR3aa: CASKKWDRGLSKRTALDEQFF
CDR3nt: TGCGCCAGCAAAAAATGGGACAGGGGCCTTTCCAAAAGAACCGCCCTCGATGAGCAGTTCTTC

v_gene: TRBV7-9
d_gene: .
abundance: .
j_gene: TRBJ1-2
CDR3aa: CASSSSLGDYGYTF
CDR3nt: TGTGCCAGCAGCTCCAGTTTAGGGGACTATGGCTACACCTTC

v_gene: TRBV19
d_gene: .
abundance: .
j_gene: TRBJ1-2
CDR3aa: CASQAPGYTF
CDR3nt: TGTGCCAGCCAGGCCCCAGGCTACACCTTC

v_gene: TRBV30
d_gene: TRBD1
abundance: .
j_gene: TRBJ1-6
CDR3aa: CAWSVPGTGLPSPLHF
CDR3nt: TGTGCCTGGAGTGTTCCAGGGACAGGTCTACCCTCACCCCTCCACTTT

v_gene: TRBV28
d_gene: TRBD1
abundance: .
j_gene: TRBJ1-3
CDR3aa: CASSPSRTGGGGTIYF
CDR3nt: TGTGCCAGCAGCCCAAGTCGGACAGGGGGCGGAGGCACCATATATTTT

v_gene: TRBV6-4
d_gene: TRBD2
abundance: .
j_gene: TRBJ2-3
CDR3aa: CASSEATSGGTDTQYF
CDR3nt: TGTGCCAGCAGTGAGGCTACTAGCGGGGGCACAGATACGCAGTATTTT